This T cell receptor (beta chain) derives from a study of cytotoxic CD8 clonotypes in ibrutinib-treated CLL. General study findings and limits: At baseline, clonality was higher than in age-matched healthy donors and correlated with CD8+ counts.

Note on this clone: Its matching antigen is unknown.

The protocol was immunoSEQ multiplex PCR, while the TCRdb copy is restricted to in-frame clones and leaves out a portion. The sample contains 57,000 or so clones, roughly 58% of which appear only once. Trimming at V came to 0 bases and at J to 2 bases, leaving 6 bases not matched to a gene. The CDR3 consists of 17 residues. Germline loops: CDR1 SGHVS, CDR2 FNYEAQ. The sequence was obtained from a human donor with chronic lymphocytic leukemia. This rearrangement joins TRBV7-6 to TRBJ1-5; 8 bases agree with TRBD1. Here the sequenced sample was PBMCs, taken at disease progression, from a patient treated with ibrutinib. CDR3 protein: CASSLATRGQGNQPQHF. For the CDR3, the DNA is TGTGCCAGCAGCTTAGCAACCAGGGGGCAGGGCAATCAGCCCCAGCATTTT.